Each of the 8 T cell receptor beta chains below was sequenced from the same sample in a study of immune cell composition in non-small cell lung cancer. Method: immunoSEQ multiplex PCR; TCRdb's copy keeps in-frame clones and lacks some. Of 8,000 or so clones in the sample, just under 80% were seen once. Sequencing was done on a sample of lung tumor tissue. The origin of the receptors is a human donor with non-small cell lung cancer.

The chain couples TRBV5-1 to TRBJ2-3; 8 positions match TRBD2. CDR3 size: 18 residues. V shed 0 bases and J 9 bases; nucleotides not matched to a gene: 18. Per the germline V gene, CDR1 is SGHRS and CDR2 is YFSETQ. Here the CDR3 DNA reads TGCGCCAGCAGCTTGGCCCCAGGCGGGGGGTCCACCGGTGGGACGCAGTATTTT. This gives the protein CASSLAPGGGSTGGTQYF.

The rearrangement links TRBV7-2 to TRBJ2-6; 7 bases are a match to TRBD2. The J segment lost 1 base and the V segment lost 5 bases, leaving 8 bases of the junction unmatched. CDR3 length: 17 residues. Germline-derived CDR1 and CDR2 are SGHTA and FQGNSA. The CDR3 is CASSPSRGGSGANVLTF. CDR3 DNA sequence: TGTGCCAGCAGCCCCTCTCGCGGGGGTTCTGGGGCCAACGTCCTGACTTTC.

This chain uses TRBV7-9 with TRBJ1-6; D possibly corresponds to TRBD1 (5 bases). The CDR3 totals 18 residues. V shed 5 bases and J shed 0 bases, with 17 bases lying between them. Germline CDR1 is SEHNR and CDR2 is FQNEAQ (reference sequence). The CDR3 protein is CASSPTGGTSSYNSPLHF. In DNA, the CDR3 is TGTGCCAGCAGCCCCACCGGGGGTACGAGCTCCTATAATTCACCCCTCCACTTT.

The gene calls are TRBV4-2 and TRBJ2-7; no firm D call. The CDR3 is 14 amino acids. Germline loops: CDR1 LGHNA, CDR2 YNFKEQ. V lost 5 bases and J lost 7, with 18 bases in between. The CDR3 sequence: CASSANPGYGEQYF. CDR3 DNA sequence: TGTGCCAGCAGCGCAAACCCCGGTTATGGGGAGCAGTACTTC.

Comments on this clone: A much larger clone lies a single base off, so this may be a read error. The chain has TRBV11-2 and TRBJ1-6, with D possibly being TRBD1 (5 bases). Germline V gives CDR1 SGHAT, CDR2 FQNNGV. This CDR3 spans 15 amino acids. V lost 5 bases to trimming and J lost 10 bases, with 18 bases between them. CDR3 sequence (DNA): TGTGCCAGCAGCCAAGATTCAGGCCAGGGATCACCCCTCCACTTT. This translates into CASSQDSGQGSPLHF.

This clone came up a few times. This chain joins TRBV6-5 and TRBJ2-7; the D gene is possibly TRBD1 (5 bases). The ends were cut back, 5 bases at V and 4 bases at J, with 9 bases in the middle. Germline values: CDR1 MNHEY, CDR2 SVGAGI. This CDR3 spans 12 amino acids. The DNA of the CDR3 is TGTGCCAGCAGTCAGGGATATTACGAGCAGTACTTC. Protein: CASSQGYYEQYF.

The rearrangement links TRBV7-9 to TRBJ2-7; the D gene could be TRBD1 or TRBD2 (7 bases each). Trimming stripped 4 bases from V and 3 bases from J, with 16 bases between. Germline V gene sequence: CDR1 SEHNR, CDR2 FQNEAQ (reference sequence). CDR3 length: 15 amino acids. The CDR3 loop is CASSSGGANNYEQYF. CDR3 nucleotide sequence: TGTGCCAGCAGCTCAGGGGGGGCCAATAACTACGAGCAGTACTTC. Supplemented by reference TRBV7-9 and TRBJ2-7, the full variable domain reads DTGVSQNPRHKITKRGQNVTFRCDPISEHNRLYWYRQTLGQGPEFLTYFQNEAQLEKSRLLSDRFSAERPKGSFSTLEIQRTEQGDSAMYLCASSSGGANNYEQYFGPGTRLTVT.

This chain links TRBV4-3 with TRBJ2-1, with D possibly being TRBD2 (6 bases). V was clipped by 4 bases and J by 2 bases, with 15 bases between them. Germline CDR1 reads LGHNA; CDR2 reads YSLEER. This CDR3 region has 16 residues. As DNA, the CDR3 is TGCGCCAGCAGCCCTCGAGCGACTAGTGCCTACAATGAGCAGTTCTTC. Encoded protein: CASSPRATSAYNEQFF.